The clone carrying this TCR beta chain was seen a few times. V was pared by 1 base and J by 7 bases, with 10 bases between. Germline assignment: CDR1 MGHRA and CDR2 YSYEKL. The CDR3 length is 14 residues. The data belong to a study of OX40 agonist ivuxolimab in advanced cancers. Sequenced by immunoSEQ multiplex PCR; TCRdb stores in-frame clones only, minus some. The sample gives tens of thousands of clones, over 70% of which show up once; about 5% is in the top ten. This receptor was taken from an adult with an advanced solid tumor such as melanoma, head and neck, liver or kidney cancer. The rearrangement links TRBV4-1 to TRBJ2-2; D is unclear. The sample was CD4+ or CD8+ T cells sorted from blood, taken in a trial of the OX40 agonist ivuxolimab. The CDR3 coding sequence is TGCGCCAGCAGCCAAGGCCAGTTGGGCGGGGAGCTGTTTTTT. Translating gives CASSQGQLGGELFF.